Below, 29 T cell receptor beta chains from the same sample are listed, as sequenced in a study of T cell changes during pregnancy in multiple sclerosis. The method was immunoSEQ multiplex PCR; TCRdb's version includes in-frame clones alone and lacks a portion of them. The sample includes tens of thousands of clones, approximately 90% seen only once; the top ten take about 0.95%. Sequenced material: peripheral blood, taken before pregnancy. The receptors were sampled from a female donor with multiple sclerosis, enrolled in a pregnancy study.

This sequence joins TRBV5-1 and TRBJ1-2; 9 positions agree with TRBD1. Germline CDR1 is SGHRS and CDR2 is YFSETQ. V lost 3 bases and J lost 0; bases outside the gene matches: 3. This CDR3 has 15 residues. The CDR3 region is CASSYGQGPNYGYTF. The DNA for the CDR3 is TGCGCCAGCAGCTACGGACAGGGGCCTAACTATGGCTACACCTTC.

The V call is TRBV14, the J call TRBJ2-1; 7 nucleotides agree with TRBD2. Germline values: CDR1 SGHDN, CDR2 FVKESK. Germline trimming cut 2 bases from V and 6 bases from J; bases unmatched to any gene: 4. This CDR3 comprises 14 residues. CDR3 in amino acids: CASSQWGGSNEQFF. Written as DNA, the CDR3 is TGTGCCAGCAGCCAATGGGGGGGGTCCAATGAGCAGTTCTTC. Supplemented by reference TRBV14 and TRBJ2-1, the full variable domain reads EAGVTQFPSHSVIEKGQTVTLRCDPISGHDNLYWYRRVMGKEIKFLLHFVKESKQDESGMPNNRFLAERTGGTYSTLKVQPAELEDSGVYFCASSQWGGSNEQFFGPGTRLTVL.

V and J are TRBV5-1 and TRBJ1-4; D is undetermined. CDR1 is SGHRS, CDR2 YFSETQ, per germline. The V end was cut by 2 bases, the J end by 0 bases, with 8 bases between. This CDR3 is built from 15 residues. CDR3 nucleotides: TGCGCCAGCAGCTTAGGAGTAACAACTAATGAAAAACTGTTTTTT. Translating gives CASSLGVTTNEKLFF.

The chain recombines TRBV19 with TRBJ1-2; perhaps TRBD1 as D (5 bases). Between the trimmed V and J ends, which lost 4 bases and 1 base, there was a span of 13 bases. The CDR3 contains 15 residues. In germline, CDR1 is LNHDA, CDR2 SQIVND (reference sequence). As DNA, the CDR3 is TGTGCCAGTAGTAGTCACAGGCAGGGTAACTATGGCTACACCTTC. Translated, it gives CASSSHRQGNYGYTF.

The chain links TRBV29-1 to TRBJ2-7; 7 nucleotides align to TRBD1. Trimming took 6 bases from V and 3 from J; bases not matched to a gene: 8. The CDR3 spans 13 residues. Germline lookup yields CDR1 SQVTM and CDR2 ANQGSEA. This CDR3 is CSVLTGMNYEQYF. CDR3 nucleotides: TGCAGCGTCCTGACAGGGATGAACTACGAGCAGTACTTC.

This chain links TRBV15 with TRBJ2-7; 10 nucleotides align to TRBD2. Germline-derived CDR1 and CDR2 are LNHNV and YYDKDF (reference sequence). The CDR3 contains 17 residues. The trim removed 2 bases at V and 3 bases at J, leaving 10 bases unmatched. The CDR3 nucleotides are TGTGCCACCAGCAGACTAACTAGCGGGAAAGGGAGCTACGAGCAGTACTTC. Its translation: CATSRLTSGKGSYEQYF.

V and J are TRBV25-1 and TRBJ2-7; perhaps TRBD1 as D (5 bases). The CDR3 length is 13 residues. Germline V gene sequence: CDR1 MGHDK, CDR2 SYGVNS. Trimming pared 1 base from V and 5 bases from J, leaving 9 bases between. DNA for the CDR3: TGTGCCAGCAGTGAATCAGGGAACGACGAGCAGTACTTC. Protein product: CASSESGNDEQYF.

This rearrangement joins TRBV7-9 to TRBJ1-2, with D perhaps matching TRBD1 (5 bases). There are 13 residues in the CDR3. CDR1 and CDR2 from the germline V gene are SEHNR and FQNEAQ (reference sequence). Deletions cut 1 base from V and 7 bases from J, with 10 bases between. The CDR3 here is CASSLGTIGGYTF. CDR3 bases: TGTGCCAGCAGCTTAGGGACAATCGGTGGCTACACCTTC.

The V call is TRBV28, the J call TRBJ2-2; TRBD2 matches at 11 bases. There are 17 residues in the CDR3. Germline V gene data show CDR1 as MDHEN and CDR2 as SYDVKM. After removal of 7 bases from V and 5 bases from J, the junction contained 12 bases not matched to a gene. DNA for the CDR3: TGTGCCAGCACCGTGGGGCTAGCGGGAGGTCGGACCGGGGAGCTGTTTTTT. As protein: CASTVGLAGGRTGELFF.

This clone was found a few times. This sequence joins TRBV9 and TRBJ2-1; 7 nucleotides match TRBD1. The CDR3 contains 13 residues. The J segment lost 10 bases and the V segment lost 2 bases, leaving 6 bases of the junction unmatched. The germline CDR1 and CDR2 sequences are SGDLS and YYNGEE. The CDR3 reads CASSVVPGQEQFF. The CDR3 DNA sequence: TGTGCCAGCAGCGTGGTTCCGGGACAGGAGCAGTTCTTC.

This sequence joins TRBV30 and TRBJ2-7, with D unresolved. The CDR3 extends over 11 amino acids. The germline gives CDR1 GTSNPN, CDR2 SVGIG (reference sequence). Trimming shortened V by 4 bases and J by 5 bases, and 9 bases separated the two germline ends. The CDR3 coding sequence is TGTGCCTGGAAAAAAATTAACGAGCAGTACTTC. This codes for CAWKKINEQYF.

CDR3 nucleotides: TGTGCCAGCAGCGCGACAGAGAACACTGAAGCTTTCTTT. Protein sequence: CASSATENTEAFF. The chain has TRBV11-2 and TRBJ1-1; possible D gene TRBD1, 5 bases. The CDR3 is 13 residues long. The germline V gene encodes CDR1 SGHAT and CDR2 FQNNGV. Between the trimmed V and J ends, which lost 5 bases and 1 base, there was a span of 8 bases.

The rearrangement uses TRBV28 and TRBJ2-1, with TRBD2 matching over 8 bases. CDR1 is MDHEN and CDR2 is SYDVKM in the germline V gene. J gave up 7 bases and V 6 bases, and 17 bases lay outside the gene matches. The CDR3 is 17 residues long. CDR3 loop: CASRPLAVRGRANEQFF. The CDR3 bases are TGTGCCAGCAGACCACTAGCGGTGCGAGGGCGTGCGAATGAGCAGTTCTTC.

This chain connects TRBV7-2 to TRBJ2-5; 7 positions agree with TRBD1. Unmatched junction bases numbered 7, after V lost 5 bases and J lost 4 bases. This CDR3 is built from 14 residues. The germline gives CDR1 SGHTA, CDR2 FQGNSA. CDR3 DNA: TGTGCCAGCAGCCTTGGACAGGCGGGAGAGACCCAGTACTTC. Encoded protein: CASSLGQAGETQYF.

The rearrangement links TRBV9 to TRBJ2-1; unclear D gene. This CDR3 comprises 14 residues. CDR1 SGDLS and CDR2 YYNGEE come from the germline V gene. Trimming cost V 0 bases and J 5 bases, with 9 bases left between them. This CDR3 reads CASSVVVSNNEQFF. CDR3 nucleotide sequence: TGTGCCAGCAGCGTAGTGGTCAGTAACAATGAGCAGTTCTTC. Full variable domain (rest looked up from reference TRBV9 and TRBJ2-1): DSGVTQTPKHLITATGQRVTLRCSPRSGDLSVYWYQQSLDQGLQFLIQYYNGEERAKGNILERFSAQQFPDLHSELNLSSLELGDSALYFCASSVVVSNNEQFFGPGTRLTVL.

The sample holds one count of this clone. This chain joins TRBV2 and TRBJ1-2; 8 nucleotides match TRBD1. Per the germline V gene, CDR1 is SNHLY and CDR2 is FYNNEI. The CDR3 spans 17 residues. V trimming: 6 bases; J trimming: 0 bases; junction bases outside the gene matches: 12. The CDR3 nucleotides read TGTGCCAGCAGGGGCCGCCGGACAGGGAATCCTAACTATGGCTACACCTTC. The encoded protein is CASRGRRTGNPNYGYTF.

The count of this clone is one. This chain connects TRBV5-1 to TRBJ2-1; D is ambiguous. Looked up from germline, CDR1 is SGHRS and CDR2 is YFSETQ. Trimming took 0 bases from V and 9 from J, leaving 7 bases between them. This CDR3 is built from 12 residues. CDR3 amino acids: CASSLGAGEQFF. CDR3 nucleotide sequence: TGCGCCAGCAGCTTGGGTGCCGGTGAGCAGTTCTTC.

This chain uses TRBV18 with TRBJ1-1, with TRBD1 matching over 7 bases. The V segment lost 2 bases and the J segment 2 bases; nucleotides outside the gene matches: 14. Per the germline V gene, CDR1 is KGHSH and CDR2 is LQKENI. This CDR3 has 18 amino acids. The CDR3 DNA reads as TGTGCCAGCTCACCAATCCGACAGGGTAAAGGCTTAAACACTGAAGCTTTCTTT. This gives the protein CASSPIRQGKGLNTEAFF.

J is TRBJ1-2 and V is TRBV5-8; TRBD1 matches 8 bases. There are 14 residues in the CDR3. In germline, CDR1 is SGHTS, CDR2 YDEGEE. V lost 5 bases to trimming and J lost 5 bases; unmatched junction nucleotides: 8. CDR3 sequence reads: CASRTTGGRYGYTF. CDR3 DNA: TGTGCCAGCAGAACAACAGGGGGAAGATATGGCTACACCTTC.

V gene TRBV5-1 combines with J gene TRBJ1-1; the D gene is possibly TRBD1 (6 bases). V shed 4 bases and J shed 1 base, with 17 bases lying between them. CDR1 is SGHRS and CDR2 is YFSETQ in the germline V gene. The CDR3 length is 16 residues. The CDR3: CASSVLQGQGNTEAFF. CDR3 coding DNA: TGCGCCAGCAGCGTTTTACAGGGTCAAGGGAACACTGAAGCTTTCTTT.

In DNA, the CDR3 is TGTGCTAGTGGTTTGGTACTCGGAGGGGTAAACACTGAAGCTTTCTTT. Its translation is CASGLVLGGVNTEAFF. The J gene is TRBJ1-1, the V gene TRBV12-5, with D possibly being TRBD1 (5 bases). V lost 0 bases and J lost 2, with 13 bases in between. CDR3 length: 16 residues. Germline-derived CDR1 and CDR2 are LGHNT and FRNRAP.

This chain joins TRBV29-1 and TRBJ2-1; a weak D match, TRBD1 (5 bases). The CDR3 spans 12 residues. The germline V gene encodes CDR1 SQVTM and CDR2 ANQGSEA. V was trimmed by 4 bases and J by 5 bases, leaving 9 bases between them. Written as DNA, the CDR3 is TGCAGCGTTGGGCAGGGTCACAATGAGCAGTTCTTC. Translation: CSVGQGHNEQFF.

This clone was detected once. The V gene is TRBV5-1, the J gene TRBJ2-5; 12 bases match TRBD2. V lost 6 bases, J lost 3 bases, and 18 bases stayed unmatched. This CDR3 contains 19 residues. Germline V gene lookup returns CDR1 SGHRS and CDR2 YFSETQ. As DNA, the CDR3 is TGCGCCAGCATCATTGGCACTAGCGGGAGGCGGGGGGGGAAAGAGACCCAGTACTTC. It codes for CASIIGTSGRRGGKETQYF.

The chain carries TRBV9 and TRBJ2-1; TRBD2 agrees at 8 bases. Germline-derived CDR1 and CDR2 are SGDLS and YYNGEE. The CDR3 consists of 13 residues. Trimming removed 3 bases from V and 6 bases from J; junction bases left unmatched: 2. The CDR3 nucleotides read TGTGCCAGCAGCGCTGGGACTAGCAATGAGCAGTTCTTC. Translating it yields CASSAGTSNEQFF.

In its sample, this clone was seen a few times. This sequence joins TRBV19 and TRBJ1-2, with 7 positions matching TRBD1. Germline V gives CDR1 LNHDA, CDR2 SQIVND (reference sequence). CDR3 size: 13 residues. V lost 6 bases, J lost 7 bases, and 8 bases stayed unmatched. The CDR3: CASSRQGLVGYTF. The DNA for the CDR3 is TGTGCCAGTAGCCGACAGGGTTTGGTTGGCTACACCTTC. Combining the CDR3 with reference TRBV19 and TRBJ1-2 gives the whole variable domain DGGITQSPKYLFRKEGQNVTLSCEQNLNHDAMYWYRQDPGQGLRLIYYSQIVNDFQKGDIAEGYSVSREKKESFPLTVTSAQKNPTAFYLCASSRQGLVGYTFGSGTRLTVV.

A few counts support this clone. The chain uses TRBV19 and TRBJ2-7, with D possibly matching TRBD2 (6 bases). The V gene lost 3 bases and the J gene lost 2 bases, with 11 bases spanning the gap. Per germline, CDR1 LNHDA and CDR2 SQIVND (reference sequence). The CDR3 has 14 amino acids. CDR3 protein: CASSMGGDTYEQYF. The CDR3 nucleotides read TGTGCCAGTAGTATGGGGGGTGACACCTACGAGCAGTACTTC.

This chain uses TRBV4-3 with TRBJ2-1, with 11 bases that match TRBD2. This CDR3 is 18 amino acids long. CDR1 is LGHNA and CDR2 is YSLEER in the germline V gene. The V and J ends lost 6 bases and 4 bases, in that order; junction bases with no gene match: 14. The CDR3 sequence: CASSPHFTSGGHYNEQFF. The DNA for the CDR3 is TGCGCCAGCAGTCCGCACTTTACTAGCGGGGGCCATTACAATGAGCAGTTCTTC.

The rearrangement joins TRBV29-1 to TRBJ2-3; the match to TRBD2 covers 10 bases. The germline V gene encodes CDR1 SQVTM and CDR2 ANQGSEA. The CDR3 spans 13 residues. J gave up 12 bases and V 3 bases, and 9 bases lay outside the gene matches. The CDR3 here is CSVEAVAGGRQYF. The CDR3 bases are TGCAGCGTTGAGGCCGTAGCGGGAGGCCGACAGTATTTT.

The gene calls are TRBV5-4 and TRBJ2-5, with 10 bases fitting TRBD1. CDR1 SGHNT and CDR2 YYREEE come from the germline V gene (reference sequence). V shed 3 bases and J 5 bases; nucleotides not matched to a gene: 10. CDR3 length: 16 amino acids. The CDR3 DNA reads TGTGCCAGCAGCTCGTCCCGGGACAGGGGTTTGGAGACCCAGTACTTC. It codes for CASSSSRDRGLETQYF.